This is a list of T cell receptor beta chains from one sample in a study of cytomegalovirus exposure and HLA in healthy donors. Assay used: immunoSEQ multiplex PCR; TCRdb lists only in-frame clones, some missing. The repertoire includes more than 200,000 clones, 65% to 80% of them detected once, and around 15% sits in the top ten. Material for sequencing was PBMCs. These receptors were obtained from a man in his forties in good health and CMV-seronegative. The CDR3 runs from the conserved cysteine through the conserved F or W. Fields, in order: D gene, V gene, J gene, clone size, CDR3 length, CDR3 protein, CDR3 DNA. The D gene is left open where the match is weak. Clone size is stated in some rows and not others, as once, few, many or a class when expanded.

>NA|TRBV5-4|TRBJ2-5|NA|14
CASSSGQNQETQYF
TGTGCCAGCAGCTCCGGACAGAACCAAGAGACCCAGTACTTC
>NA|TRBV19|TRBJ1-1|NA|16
CASSITEMGGNTEAFF
TGTGCCAGTAGTATCACAGAAATGGGGGGGAACACTGAAGCTTTCTTT
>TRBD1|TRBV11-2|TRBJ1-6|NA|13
CASTGQGGSPLHF
TGTGCCAGCACCGGACAGGGGGGATCACCCCTCCACTTT
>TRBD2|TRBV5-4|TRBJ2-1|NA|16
CASSRVAGSGWNEQFF
TGTGCCAGCAGCAGAGTAGCGGGATCGGGTTGGAATGAGCAGTTCTTC
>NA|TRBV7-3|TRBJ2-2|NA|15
CASSPLTGNTGELFF
TGTGCCAGCAGCCCTCTGACAGGAAACACCGGGGAGCTGTTTTTT
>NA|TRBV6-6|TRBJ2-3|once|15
CASSLEGGLTDTQYF
TGTGCCAGCAGTTTGGAGGGGGGGTTAACAGATACGCAGTATTTT
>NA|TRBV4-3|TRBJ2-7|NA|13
CASSQGLSYEQYF
TGCGCCAGCAGCCAAGGCCTGAGCTACGAGCAGTACTTC
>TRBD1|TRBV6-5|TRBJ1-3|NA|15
CASSPGQGSGNTIYF
TGTGCCAGCAGCCCCGGACAGGGCTCTGGAAACACCATATATTTT
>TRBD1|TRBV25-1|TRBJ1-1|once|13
CASSTRGLTEAFF
TGTGCCAGCAGTACCAGGGGGCTCACTGAAGCTTTCTTT
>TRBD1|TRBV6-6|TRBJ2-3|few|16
CASSSGQGLYTDTQYF
TGTGCCAGCAGTTCGGGACAGGGGCTATACACAGATACGCAGTATTTT
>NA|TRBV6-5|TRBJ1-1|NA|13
CASSPGHRAEAFF
TGTGCCAGCAGTCCGGGACATCGCGCTGAAGCTTTCTTT
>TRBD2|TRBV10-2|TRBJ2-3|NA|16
CASSESSGSIADTQYF
TGCGCCAGCAGTGAGTCTAGCGGGAGTATTGCAGATACGCAGTATTTT
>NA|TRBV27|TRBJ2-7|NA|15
CASTSRATAPYEQYF
TGTGCCAGCACCTCCAGGGCCACTGCCCCCTACGAGCAGTACTTC
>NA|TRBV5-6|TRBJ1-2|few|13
CASSYSGYLGYTF
TGTGCCAGCAGCTACTCAGGGTACTTAGGCTACACCTTC
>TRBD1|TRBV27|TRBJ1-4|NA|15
CASRAGQGRNEKLFF
TGTGCCAGCAGGGCCGGACAGGGCCGTAATGAAAAACTGTTTTTT
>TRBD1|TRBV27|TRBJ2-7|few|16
CASSLREQGRPYEQYF
TGTGCCAGCAGTTTACGGGAACAGGGGCGTCCCTACGAGCAGTACTTC
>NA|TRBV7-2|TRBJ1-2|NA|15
CASSLGQAPNYGYTF
TGTGCCAGCAGCTTAGGACAGGCCCCTAACTATGGCTACACCTTC
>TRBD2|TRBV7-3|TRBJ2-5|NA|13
CASSSTGGGTQYF
TGTGCCAGCAGCTCGACGGGGGGAGGGACCCAGTACTTC
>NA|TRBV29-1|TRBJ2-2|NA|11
CSAEYTGELFF
TGCAGCGCCGAGTACACCGGGGAGCTGTTTTTT
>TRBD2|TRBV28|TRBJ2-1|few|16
CASSLPSGISYNEQFF
TGTGCCAGCAGTTTGCCTAGCGGGATCTCCTACAATGAGCAGTTCTTC
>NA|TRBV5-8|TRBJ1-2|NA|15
CASSSTGFPNYGYTF
TGTGCCAGCAGTTCCACAGGGTTCCCTAACTATGGCTACACCTTC
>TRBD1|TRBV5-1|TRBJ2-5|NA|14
CASSWDSFQETQYF
TGCGCCAGCAGCTGGGACAGTTTCCAAGAGACCCAGTACTTC
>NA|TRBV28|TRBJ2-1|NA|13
CASRVDSYNEQFF
TGTGCCAGCAGGGTGGACAGCTACAATGAGCAGTTCTTC
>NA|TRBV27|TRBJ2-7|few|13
CASSPPSHYEQYF
TGTGCCAGCAGTCCACCGAGCCACTACGAGCAGTACTTC
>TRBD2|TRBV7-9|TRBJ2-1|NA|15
CASRAGTSGYNEQFF
TGTGCCAGCAGAGCCGGGACTAGCGGATACAATGAGCAGTTCTTC
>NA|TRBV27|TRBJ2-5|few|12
CASRLGRGTQYF
TGTGCCAGCAGGTTGGGCCGGGGGACCCAGTACTTC
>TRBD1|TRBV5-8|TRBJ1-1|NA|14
CASSVGTGGTEAFF
TGTGCCAGCAGCGTCGGGACAGGGGGTACTGAAGCTTTCTTT
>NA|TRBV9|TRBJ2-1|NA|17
CASSVAKEAPGDNEQFF
TGTGCCAGCAGCGTAGCAAAGGAGGCTCCCGGAGACAATGAGCAGTTCTTC
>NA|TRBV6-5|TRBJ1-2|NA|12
CASRGGGYGYTF
TGTGCCAGCAGAGGAGGAGGGTATGGCTACACCTTC
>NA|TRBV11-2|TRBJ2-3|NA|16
CASSPKGEQTTDTQYF
TGTGCCAGCAGTCCTAAGGGGGAGCAGACTACAGATACGCAGTATTTT
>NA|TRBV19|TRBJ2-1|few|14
CASSVGGGFNEQFF
TGTGCCAGTAGTGTAGGGGGGGGATTCAATGAGCAGTTCTTC
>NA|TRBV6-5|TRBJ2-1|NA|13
CASSPQTANEQFF
TGTGCCAGCAGCCCACAGACGGCCAATGAGCAGTTCTTC
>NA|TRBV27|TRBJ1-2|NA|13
CASSSGSLYGYTF
TGTGCCAGCAGTTCCGGGAGCCTCTATGGCTACACCTTC
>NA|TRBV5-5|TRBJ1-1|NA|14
CASRRSTGNTEAFF
TGTGCCAGCAGACGCTCGACAGGGAACACTGAAGCTTTCTTT
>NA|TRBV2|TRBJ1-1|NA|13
CASKEGGDTEAFF
TGTGCCAGCAAAGAAGGAGGGGACACTGAAGCTTTCTTT
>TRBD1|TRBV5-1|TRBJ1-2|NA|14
CASSLGGTDHGYTF
TGCGCCAGCAGCTTGGGTGGGACAGACCATGGCTACACCTTC
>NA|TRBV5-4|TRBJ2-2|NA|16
CASSQRRAPNTGELFF
TGTGCCAGCAGCCAACGGAGGGCCCCGAACACCGGGGAGCTGTTTTTT
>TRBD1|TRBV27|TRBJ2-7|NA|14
CASSWDRLSYEQYF
TGTGCCAGCAGTTGGGACAGGCTGTCCTACGAGCAGTACTTC
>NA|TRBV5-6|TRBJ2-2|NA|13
CASSTDGVGELFF
TGTGCCAGCAGCACCGATGGAGTCGGGGAGCTGTTTTTT
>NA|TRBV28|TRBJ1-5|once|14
CASSSGLDNQPQHF
TGTGCCAGCAGTTCTGGACTCGACAATCAGCCCCAGCATTTT
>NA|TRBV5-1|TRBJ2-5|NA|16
CASSLVGGTRGETQYF
TGCGCCAGCAGCTTGGTAGGAGGGACGAGAGGCGAGACCCAGTACTTC
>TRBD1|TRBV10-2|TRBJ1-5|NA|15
CASSSYGQGRQPQHF
TGCGCCAGCAGTTCCTATGGACAGGGGAGGCAGCCCCAGCATTTT
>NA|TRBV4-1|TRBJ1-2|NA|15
CASTLKSGLSYGYTF
TGCGCCAGCACCCTTAAGTCAGGGCTTTCCTATGGCTACACCTTC
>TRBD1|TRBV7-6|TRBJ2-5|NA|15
CASSLWTGRQETQYF
TGTGCCAGCAGTTTATGGACAGGTCGGCAAGAGACCCAGTACTTC
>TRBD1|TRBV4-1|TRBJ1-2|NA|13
CASSHRDREGYTF
TGCGCCAGCAGCCACCGGGACAGGGAAGGCTACACCTTC
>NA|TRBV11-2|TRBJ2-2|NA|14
CASSPRGNTGELFF
TGTGCCAGCAGCCCTCGGGGTAACACCGGGGAGCTGTTTTTT
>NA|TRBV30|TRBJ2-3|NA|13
CAWSARSTDTQYF
TGTGCCTGGAGCGCCAGAAGTACAGATACGCAGTATTTT
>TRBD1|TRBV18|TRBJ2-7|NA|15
CASSPQTGGIYEQYF
TGTGCCAGCTCACCACAGACAGGGGGCATATACGAGCAGTACTTC
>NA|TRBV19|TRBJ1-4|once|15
CASSFSTGSNEKLFF
TGTGCCAGTAGTTTCTCGACAGGTTCTAATGAAAAACTGTTTTTT
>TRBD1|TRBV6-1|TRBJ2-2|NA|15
CASSVGQGITGELFF
TGTGCCAGCAGTGTCGGACAGGGGATTACCGGGGAGCTGTTTTTT
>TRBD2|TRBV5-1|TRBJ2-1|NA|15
CASSSSGSSYNEQFF
TGCGCCAGCAGCTCTAGCGGGAGCTCCTACAATGAGCAGTTCTTC
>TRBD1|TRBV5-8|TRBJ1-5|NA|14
CASSSVRGNQPQHF
TGTGCCAGCAGCTCCGTCAGGGGGAATCAGCCCCAGCATTTT